This T cell receptor beta chain was identified during a study of OX40 agonist ivuxolimab in advanced cancers. The method was immunoSEQ multiplex PCR; TCRdb's version includes in-frame clones alone and lacks a portion of them. The sample contains 70,000 to 75,000 clones, 85% of which appear only once. Points on this clone: The target antigen is unknown.

Patients with a history of autoimmune disease or on systemic immunosuppression were excluded. The V gene's germline CDR1 is SNHLY and CDR2 FYNNEI. Trimming left V 5 bases short and J 3 bases short, with 8 bases between. This CDR3 comprises 12 residues. Study-level points and caveats: Researchers report that CD8+ T cells had, on average, more expanded clones than CD4+.

The source of this sequence is an adult with an advanced solid tumor such as melanoma, head and neck, liver or kidney cancer. V is TRBV2 and J is TRBJ2-7; tentative D call: TRBD1 (6 bases). The sample in question was CD4+ or CD8+ T cells sorted from blood, obtained in a trial of the OX40 agonist ivuxolimab. CDR3 coding DNA: TGTGCCAGCAGTCAGGACAGCTACGAGCAGTACTTC. This encodes CASSQDSYEQYF.